A selection of T cell receptor beta chains follows, all from one sample in a study of CD8 T cells in ankylosing spondylitis. TCRdb independently ran MiXCR on the 5' RACE reads; one entry per CDR3 protein. The table lists around 490,000 distinct CDR3 sequences, 5.3% of them singletons. Sample: blood, either unsorted or a sorted T cell fraction (not recorded which). The receptors were sampled from a male donor with ankylosing spondylitis. The CDR3 runs from the conserved cysteine through the conserved F or W. The order of the fields is V gene, J gene, D gene, clone size, CDR3 protein, CDR3 DNA. D genes are given only for firm matches. The size field is filled for only some rows; it gives once, few, many or a size class.

v_call: TRBV11-2; j_call: TRBJ1-4; d_call: -; clone_size: many; cdr3_aa: CASSLPASNEKLFF; cdr3_nt: TGTGCCAGCAGCTTGCCGGCCTCGAATGAAAAACTGTTTTTT
v_call: TRBV6-2/TRBV6-3; j_call: TRBJ1-5; d_call: -; clone_size: few; cdr3_aa: CASSYSFGGEDQPQHF; cdr3_nt: TGTGCCAGCAGTTACTCGTTCGGGGGAGAGGATCAGCCCCAGCATTTT
v_call: TRBV7-2; j_call: TRBJ2-7; d_call: -; clone_size: many; cdr3_aa: CASSLAVRESGEQYF; cdr3_nt: TGTGCCAGCAGCTTAGCGGTCAGGGAAAGTGGCGAGCAGTACTTC
v_call: TRBV29-1; j_call: TRBJ2-3; d_call: -; clone_size: many; cdr3_aa: CSVEGGRERTDTQYF; cdr3_nt: TGCAGCGTTGAAGGTGGCAGGGAGCGCACAGATACGCAGTATTTT
v_call: TRBV10-3; j_call: TRBJ2-7; d_call: TRBD2; clone_size: few; cdr3_aa: CAISETSGSSYEQYF; cdr3_nt: TGTGCCATCAGTGAAACTAGCGGGAGCTCCTACGAGCAGTACTTC
v_call: TRBV6-5; j_call: TRBJ2-3; d_call: -; clone_size: many; cdr3_aa: CASSWAQVDTQYF; cdr3_nt: TGTGCCAGCAGTTGGGCACAGGTAGATACGCAGTATTTT
v_call: TRBV20-1; j_call: TRBJ1-3; d_call: TRBD1; clone_size: -; cdr3_aa: CSAPDRTSGNTIYF; cdr3_nt: TGCAGTGCACCGGACAGGACCTCTGGAAACACCATATATTTT
v_call: TRBV5-5; j_call: TRBJ1-1; d_call: -; clone_size: many; cdr3_aa: CASSNSPGRPRSEAFF; cdr3_nt: TGTGCCAGCAGCAACTCCCCGGGACGGCCTCGTAGTGAAGCTTTCTTT
v_call: TRBV4-3; j_call: TRBJ1-3; d_call: -; clone_size: many; cdr3_aa: CASSQDRAISYSGNTIYF; cdr3_nt: TGCGCCAGCAGCCAAGATCGAGCTATTAGTTACTCTGGAAACACCATATATTTT
v_call: TRBV7-3; j_call: TRBJ2-7; d_call: TRBD2; clone_size: many; cdr3_aa: CASSLQAGAYEQYF; cdr3_nt: TGTGCCAGCAGCTTACAAGCGGGGGCGTACGAGCAGTACTTC
v_call: TRBV27; j_call: TRBJ2-1; d_call: -; clone_size: many; cdr3_aa: CASSPGTRVTYNEQFF; cdr3_nt: TGTGCCAGCAGTCCCGGGACGAGGGTTACCTACAATGAGCAGTTCTTC
v_call: TRBV2; j_call: TRBJ2-1; d_call: TRBD2; clone_size: -; cdr3_aa: CASRASGGISSYNEQFF; cdr3_nt: TGTGCCAGCCGGGCTAGCGGGGGAATTTCATCCTACAATGAGCAGTTCTTC
v_call: TRBV20-1; j_call: TRBJ1-5; d_call: TRBD1; clone_size: many; cdr3_aa: CSARIPGQGNQPQHF; cdr3_nt: TGCAGTGCTAGAATACCGGGACAGGGGAATCAGCCCCAGCATTTT
v_call: TRBV20-1; j_call: TRBJ2-7; d_call: -; clone_size: many; cdr3_aa: CSASRGLGVYEQYF; cdr3_nt: TGCAGTGCTTCCAGGGGCCTGGGGGTTTACGAGCAGTACTTC
v_call: TRBV9; j_call: TRBJ2-7; d_call: -; clone_size: many; cdr3_aa: CASSLRDGLNFASPYEQYF; cdr3_nt: TGTGCCAGCAGCCTGCGGGACGGACTAAATTTCGCCTCTCCCTACGAGCAGTACTTC
v_call: TRBV12-3/TRBV12-4; j_call: TRBJ2-7; d_call: TRBD2; clone_size: many; cdr3_aa: CASSFDGTSGSLWYEQYF; cdr3_nt: TGTGCCAGCAGTTTTGACGGGACTAGCGGGAGTCTATGGTACGAGCAGTACTTC
v_call: TRBV5-6; j_call: TRBJ2-1; d_call: -; clone_size: many; cdr3_aa: CASSPMRYNEQFF; cdr3_nt: TGTGCCAGCAGCCCGATGCGGTACAATGAGCAGTTCTTC
v_call: TRBV12-3/TRBV12-4; j_call: TRBJ1-2; d_call: TRBD1; clone_size: few; cdr3_aa: CASRKPGQGFFGYTF; cdr3_nt: TGTGCCAGCAGAAAGCCGGGACAGGGATTCTTCGGCTACACCTTC
v_call: TRBV6-5; j_call: TRBJ1-3; d_call: -; clone_size: many; cdr3_aa: CASSSLGRNTIYF; cdr3_nt: TGTGCCAGCAGTTCCCTAGGCCGAAACACCATATATTTT
v_call: TRBV29-1; j_call: TRBJ2-7; d_call: TRBD1; clone_size: many; cdr3_aa: CSTQQGIHEQYF; cdr3_nt: TGCAGCACCCAACAGGGGATCCACGAGCAGTACTTC
v_call: TRBV4-2; j_call: TRBJ2-3; d_call: -; clone_size: many; cdr3_aa: CASSQDPFGAYDTQYF; cdr3_nt: TGTGCCAGCAGCCAAGATCCCTTTGGGGCGTATGATACGCAGTATTTT
v_call: TRBV5-1; j_call: TRBJ2-5; d_call: -; clone_size: -; cdr3_aa: CASSLGAQGETQYF; cdr3_nt: TGCGCCAGCAGCTTGGGGGCCCAGGGAGAGACCCAGTACTTC
v_call: TRBV11-2; j_call: TRBJ2-1; d_call: -; clone_size: many; cdr3_aa: CASSLSNEQFF; cdr3_nt: TGTGCCAGCAGCTTAAGCAATGAGCAGTTCTTC
v_call: TRBV12-3/TRBV12-4; j_call: TRBJ2-7; d_call: -; clone_size: many; cdr3_aa: CASSVQGRRYEQYF; cdr3_nt: TGTGCCAGCAGTGTACAGGGGAGGCGCTACGAGCAGTACTTC
v_call: TRBV5-1; j_call: TRBJ1-1; d_call: -; clone_size: many; cdr3_aa: CASSPAGTNTEAFF; cdr3_nt: TGCGCCAGCAGCCCCGCGGGGACTAACACTGAAGCTTTCTTT
v_call: TRBV2; j_call: TRBJ2-3; d_call: TRBD2; clone_size: many; cdr3_aa: CASSRFTGLAGRDTDTQYF; cdr3_nt: TGTGCCAGCAGTCGGTTTACTGGACTAGCGGGACGGGACACAGATACGCAGTATTTT
v_call: TRBV29-1; j_call: TRBJ2-2; d_call: -; clone_size: many; cdr3_aa: CSVEGPRTGELFF; cdr3_nt: TGCAGCGTCGAGGGCCCGAGGACCGGGGAGCTGTTTTTT
v_call: TRBV7-2; j_call: TRBJ1-2; d_call: -; clone_size: many; cdr3_aa: CASSLSRINYGYTF; cdr3_nt: TGTGCCAGCAGCTTGTCGAGGATTAACTATGGCTACACCTTC
v_call: TRBV5-6; j_call: TRBJ2-1; d_call: TRBD2; clone_size: many; cdr3_aa: CASSSPPGLAAEQFF; cdr3_nt: TGTGCCAGCAGCTCCCCCCCGGGACTAGCAGCGGAGCAGTTCTTC
v_call: TRBV10-3; j_call: TRBJ1-3; d_call: -; clone_size: many; cdr3_aa: CAISEYKTEPVNGNTIYF; cdr3_nt: TGTGCCATCAGCGAATACAAGACAGAGCCCGTTAATGGAAACACCATATATTTT
v_call: TRBV5-5; j_call: TRBJ1-1; d_call: -; clone_size: many; cdr3_aa: CASSFRSNTEAFF; cdr3_nt: TGTGCCAGCAGCTTCCGGTCGAACACTGAAGCTTTCTTT
v_call: TRBV6-2/TRBV6-3; j_call: TRBJ1-1; d_call: TRBD1; clone_size: -; cdr3_aa: CASSYPGQGGTEAFF; cdr3_nt: TGTGCCAGCAGTTACCCCGGACAGGGAGGCACTGAAGCTTTCTTT
v_call: TRBV20-1; j_call: TRBJ2-3; d_call: -; clone_size: many; cdr3_aa: CSARDYNSPWDTQYF; cdr3_nt: TGCAGTGCTAGAGATTATAACAGCCCCTGGGATACGCAGTATTTT
v_call: TRBV20-1; j_call: TRBJ2-5; d_call: -; clone_size: many; cdr3_aa: CSARYGGETQYF; cdr3_nt: TGCAGTGCTAGATACGGAGGGGAGACCCAGTACTTC
v_call: TRBV5-6; j_call: TRBJ2-7; d_call: TRBD1; clone_size: few; cdr3_aa: CASSLGDRGHEQYF; cdr3_nt: TGTGCCAGCAGCTTGGGGGACAGGGGGCACGAGCAGTACTTC
v_call: TRBV5-5; j_call: TRBJ1-3; d_call: -; clone_size: many; cdr3_aa: CASSLAAGHPSGNTIYF; cdr3_nt: TGTGCCAGCAGCTTGGCCGCGGGGCACCCGAGTGGAAACACCATATATTTT
v_call: TRBV29-1; j_call: TRBJ2-5; d_call: -; clone_size: many; cdr3_aa: CSVDRGGLETQYF; cdr3_nt: TGCAGCGTTGATAGAGGTGGGCTCGAGACCCAGTACTTC
v_call: TRBV6-1; j_call: TRBJ2-7; d_call: -; clone_size: few; cdr3_aa: CASIGPGGPSYEQYF; cdr3_nt: TGTGCCAGCATAGGGCCGGGCGGGCCCTCCTACGAGCAGTACTTC
v_call: TRBV4-3; j_call: TRBJ2-4; d_call: -; clone_size: many; cdr3_aa: CASSQDRVAKNIQYF; cdr3_nt: TGCGCCAGCAGCCAAGATCGGGTAGCCAAAAACATTCAGTACTTC
v_call: TRBV28; j_call: TRBJ2-5; d_call: -; clone_size: -; cdr3_aa: CASSLYRKEETQYF; cdr3_nt: TGTGCCAGCAGTTTGTACAGGAAAGAAGAGACCCAGTACTTC
v_call: TRBV3-1; j_call: TRBJ1-6; d_call: -; clone_size: many; cdr3_aa: CASSQVSGRSPLHF; cdr3_nt: TGTGCCAGCAGCCAAGTAAGTGGTCGCTCACCCCTCCACTTT
v_call: TRBV6-2/TRBV6-3; j_call: TRBJ2-2; d_call: -; clone_size: many; cdr3_aa: CASSYLSRTGELFF; cdr3_nt: TGTGCCAGCAGTTACCTCAGTAGGACCGGGGAGCTGTTTTTT
v_call: TRBV29-1; j_call: TRBJ2-1; d_call: TRBD1; clone_size: many; cdr3_aa: CSSTASYRGSSYNEQFF; cdr3_nt: TGCAGCTCGACGGCCAGTTACAGGGGTAGCTCCTACAATGAGCAGTTCTTC
v_call: TRBV7-2; j_call: TRBJ2-7; d_call: -; clone_size: few; cdr3_aa: CASSLATRGEQYF; cdr3_nt: TGTGCCAGCAGCTTAGCGACCCGTGGTGAGCAGTACTTC
v_call: TRBV6-2/TRBV6-3; j_call: TRBJ1-6; d_call: TRBD1; clone_size: -; cdr3_aa: CASRYNRGRSPLHF; cdr3_nt: TGTGCCAGCAGATACAACAGGGGGCGGTCACCCCTCCACTTT
v_call: TRBV10-1; j_call: TRBJ2-1; d_call: -; clone_size: few; cdr3_aa: CASSESDAEQFF; cdr3_nt: TGCGCCAGCAGTGAGAGCGATGCTGAGCAGTTCTTC
v_call: TRBV4-2; j_call: TRBJ2-7; d_call: TRBD1; clone_size: few; cdr3_aa: CASSQDSTGEVYEQYF; cdr3_nt: TGTGCCAGCAGCCAAGATTCGACAGGGGAAGTCTACGAGCAGTACTTC
v_call: TRBV27; j_call: TRBJ2-3; d_call: -; clone_size: many; cdr3_aa: CASRRGGTTSTDTQYF; cdr3_nt: TGTGCCAGCAGACGCGGCGGGACAACTAGCACAGATACGCAGTATTTT
v_call: TRBV7-2; j_call: TRBJ1-1; d_call: TRBD1; clone_size: few; cdr3_aa: CASSLLQGLQNTEAFF; cdr3_nt: TGTGCCAGCAGCTTACTACAGGGGCTCCAAAACACTGAAGCTTTCTTT
v_call: TRBV6-2/TRBV6-3; j_call: TRBJ2-5; d_call: TRBD1; clone_size: many; cdr3_aa: CASSPGQVKETQYF; cdr3_nt: TGTGCCAGCAGTCCCGGACAGGTAAAGGAGACCCAGTACTTC
v_call: TRBV11-2; j_call: TRBJ2-1; d_call: TRBD1; clone_size: many; cdr3_aa: CASSLGTGYDEQFF; cdr3_nt: TGTGCCAGCAGCTTAGGGACAGGGTACGATGAGCAGTTCTTC
v_call: TRBV20-1; j_call: TRBJ1-1; d_call: TRBD1; clone_size: many; cdr3_aa: CSAGDRVNTEAFF; cdr3_nt: TGCAGTGCCGGGGACAGGGTGAACACTGAAGCTTTCTTT
v_call: TRBV20-1; j_call: TRBJ2-5; d_call: TRBD1; clone_size: -; cdr3_aa: CRGPGTAARETQYF; cdr3_nt: TGCAGAGGGCCTGGGACAGCGGCAAGGGAGACCCAGTACTTC
v_call: TRBV7-2; j_call: TRBJ1-1; d_call: TRBD1; clone_size: many; cdr3_aa: CASSPGGRVTEAFF; cdr3_nt: TGTGCCAGCAGTCCAGGGGGTAGGGTCACTGAAGCTTTCTTT
v_call: TRBV12-3/TRBV12-4; j_call: TRBJ1-4; d_call: -; clone_size: many; cdr3_aa: CASSPGGSEKLFF; cdr3_nt: TGTGCCAGCTCCCCCGGGGGGAGCGAAAAACTGTTTTTT
v_call: TRBV7-2; j_call: TRBJ1-5; d_call: -; clone_size: many; cdr3_aa: CASSLVSWGWYQPQHF; cdr3_nt: TGTGCCAGCAGCTTAGTCTCGTGGGGATGGTATCAGCCCCAGCATTTT
v_call: TRBV10-1; j_call: TRBJ2-7; d_call: TRBD1; clone_size: few; cdr3_aa: CASSPRTGPLAWSEQYF; cdr3_nt: TGCGCCAGCAGTCCCCGGACAGGGCCCTTGGCGTGGAGCGAGCAGTACTTC